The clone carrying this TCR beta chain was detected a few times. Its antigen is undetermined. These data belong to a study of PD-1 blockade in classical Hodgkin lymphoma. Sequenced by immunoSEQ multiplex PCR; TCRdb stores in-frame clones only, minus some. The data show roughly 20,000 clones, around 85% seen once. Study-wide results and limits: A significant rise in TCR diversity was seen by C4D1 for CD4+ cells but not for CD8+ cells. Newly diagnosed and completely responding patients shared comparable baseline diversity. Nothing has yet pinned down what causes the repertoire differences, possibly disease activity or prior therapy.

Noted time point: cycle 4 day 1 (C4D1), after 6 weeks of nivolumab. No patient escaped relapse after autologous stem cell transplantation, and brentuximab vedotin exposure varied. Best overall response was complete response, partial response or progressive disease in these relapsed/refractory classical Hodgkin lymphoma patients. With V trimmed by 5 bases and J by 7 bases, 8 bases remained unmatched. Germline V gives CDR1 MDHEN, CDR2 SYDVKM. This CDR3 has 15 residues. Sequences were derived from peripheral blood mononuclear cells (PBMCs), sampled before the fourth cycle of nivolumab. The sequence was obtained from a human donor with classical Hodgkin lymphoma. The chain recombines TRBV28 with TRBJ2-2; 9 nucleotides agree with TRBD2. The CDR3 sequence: CASSRTSAKDGELFF. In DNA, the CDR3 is TGTGCCAGCAGTCGGACTAGCGCAAAAGACGGGGAGCTGTTTTTT.